This T cell receptor (beta chain) was sequenced for a study of cytomegalovirus exposure and HLA in healthy donors. Study-wide points: TRBV6-2, TRBV6-3 and some other V segments were excluded as indistinguishable. Cytomegalovirus association was listed for about 160 TCR beta chains. Most CMV-associated TCR beta chains appeared HLA-restricted in a later analysis.

The PCR made use of 60 Vbeta and 13 Jbeta primers. Assay: immunoSEQ multiplex PCR; the TCRdb copy retains only in-frame clones and omits some. The sample lists more than 250,000 clones; 70% to 90% were seen once. As concerns this clone: The antigen is unknown.

Germline V gene lookup returns CDR1 SEHNR and CDR2 FQNEAQ (reference sequence). This CDR3 comprises 13 residues. V shed 10 bases and J shed 8 bases, with 20 bases lying between them. All the people who gave samples were healthy bone marrow donors. Sequencing input: PBMCs. The chain combines TRBV7-9 with TRBJ1-1; no definite D call. The sequence was obtained from a woman between 18 and 29 years old in good health and CMV-seronegative. This CDR3 is CAIQIVNQWEAFF. CDR3 DNA: TGTGCCATACAAATCGTTAATCAGTGGGAAGCTTTCTTT.